This TCR beta chain was recorded in a study of technical replicates of blood from several donors. Libraries were prepared by immunoSEQ multiplex PCR; TCRdb keeps only in-frame clonotypes and omits some of them. Here the sample spans some 11,000 clones, almost 80% being singletons. This clone was observed a handful of times. The sample has other DNA sequences that encode this CDR3 too. The germline V gene encodes CDR1 SNHLY and CDR2 FYNNEI. Trimming at V came to 6 bases and at J to 4 bases, leaving 9 bases not matched to a gene. This CDR3 spans 15 amino acids. This receptor was identified in a human donor in good health. The sequencing input was PBMCs. V usage is TRBV2 and J usage is TRBJ2-7, with 10 nucleotides matching TRBD1. This CDR3 is CASSATGTGVYEQYF. The CDR3 nucleotides read TGTGCCAGCAGCGCCACCGGGACAGGGGTGTACGAGCAGTACTTC.